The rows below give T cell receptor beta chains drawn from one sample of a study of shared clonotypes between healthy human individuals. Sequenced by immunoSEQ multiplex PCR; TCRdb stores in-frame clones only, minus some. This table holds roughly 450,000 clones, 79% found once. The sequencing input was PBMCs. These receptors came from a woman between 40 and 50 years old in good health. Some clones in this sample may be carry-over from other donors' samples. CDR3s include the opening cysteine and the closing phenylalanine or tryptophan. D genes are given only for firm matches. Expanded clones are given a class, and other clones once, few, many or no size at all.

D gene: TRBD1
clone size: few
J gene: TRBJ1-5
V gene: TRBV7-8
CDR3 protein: CASSPRQGSNQPQHF
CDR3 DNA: TGTGCCAGCAGCCCTCGACAGGGGAGCAATCAGCCCCAGCATTTT

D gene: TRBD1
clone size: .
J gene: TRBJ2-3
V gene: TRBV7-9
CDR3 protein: CASSPGQGTDTQYF
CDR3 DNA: TGTGCCAGCAGCCCGGGACAGGGCACAGATACGCAGTATTTT

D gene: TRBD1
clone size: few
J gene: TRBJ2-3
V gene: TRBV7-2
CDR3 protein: CASSWDRSTDTQYF
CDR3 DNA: TGTGCCAGCAGCTGGGACAGAAGCACAGATACGCAGTATTTT

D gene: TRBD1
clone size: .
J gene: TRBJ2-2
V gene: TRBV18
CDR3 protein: CASSPTGGTRELFF
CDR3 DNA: TGTGCCAGCTCCCCGACAGGGGGCACCAGGGAGCTGTTTTTT

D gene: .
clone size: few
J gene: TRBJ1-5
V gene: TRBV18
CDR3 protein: CASSHARGTGQPQHF
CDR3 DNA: TGTGCCAGCTCACACGCAAGGGGAACGGGACAGCCCCAGCATTTT

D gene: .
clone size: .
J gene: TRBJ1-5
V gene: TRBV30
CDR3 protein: CAWSDRDNQPQHF
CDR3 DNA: TGTGCCTGGAGTGACCGAGACAATCAGCCCCAGCATTTT

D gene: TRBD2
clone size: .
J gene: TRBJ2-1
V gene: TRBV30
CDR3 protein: CAWSGGLADYNEQFF
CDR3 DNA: TGTGCCTGGAGTGGAGGACTAGCGGACTACAATGAGCAGTTCTTC

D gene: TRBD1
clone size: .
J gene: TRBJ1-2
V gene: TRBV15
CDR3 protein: CATSRDFKGQGDGYTF
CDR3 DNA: TGTGCCACCAGCAGAGACTTTAAGGGACAGGGAGATGGCTACACCTTC

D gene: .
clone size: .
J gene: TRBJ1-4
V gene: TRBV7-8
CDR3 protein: CASSFSFWTVATNEKLFF
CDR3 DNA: TGTGCCAGCAGCTTCAGTTTTTGGACAGTGGCAACTAATGAAAAACTGTTTTTT

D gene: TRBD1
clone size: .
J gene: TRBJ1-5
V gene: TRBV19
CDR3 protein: CASSMETGGHQPQHF
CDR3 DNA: TGTGCCAGTAGTATGGAGACAGGGGGCCATCAGCCCCAGCATTTT

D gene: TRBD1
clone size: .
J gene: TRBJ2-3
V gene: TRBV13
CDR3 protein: CASSSGTADITDTQYF
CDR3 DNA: TGTGCCAGCAGCTCAGGGACAGCCGATATCACAGATACGCAGTATTTT

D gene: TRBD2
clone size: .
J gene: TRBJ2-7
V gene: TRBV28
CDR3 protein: CASSPWTSGRFYEQYF
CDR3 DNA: TGTGCCAGCAGCCCCTGGACTAGCGGGAGATTCTACGAGCAGTACTTC

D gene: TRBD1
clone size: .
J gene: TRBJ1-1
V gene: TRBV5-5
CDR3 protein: CASSNDRVVRNTEAFF
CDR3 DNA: TGTGCCAGCAGCAACGACAGGGTTGTTAGGAACACTGAAGCTTTCTTT

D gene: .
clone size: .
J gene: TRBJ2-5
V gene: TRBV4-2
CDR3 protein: CASSQDVGLRETQYF
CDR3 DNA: TGTGCCAGCAGCCAAGACGTGGGTCTGAGGGAGACCCAGTACTTC

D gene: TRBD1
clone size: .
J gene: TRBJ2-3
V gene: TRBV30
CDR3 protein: CATDREWTDTQYF
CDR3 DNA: TGTGCCACGGACAGGGAATGGACAGATACGCAGTATTTT

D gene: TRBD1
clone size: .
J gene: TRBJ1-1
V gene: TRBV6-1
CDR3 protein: CASSEAGQGGDTEAFF
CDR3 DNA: TGTGCCAGCAGTGAAGCCGGCCAGGGGGGAGACACTGAAGCTTTCTTT

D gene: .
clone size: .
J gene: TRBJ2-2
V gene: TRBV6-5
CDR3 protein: CAGGTNTGELFF
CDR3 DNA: TGTGCCGGAGGGACAAACACCGGGGAGCTGTTTTTT

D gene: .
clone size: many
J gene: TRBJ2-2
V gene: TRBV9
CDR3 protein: CASSVNPGELFF
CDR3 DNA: TGTGCCAGCAGCGTTAACCCCGGGGAGCTGTTTTTT

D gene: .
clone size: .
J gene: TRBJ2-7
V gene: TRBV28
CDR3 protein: CASSLGPLGTYYEQYF
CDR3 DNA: TGTGCCAGCAGTTTAGGTCCACTAGGGACGTACTACGAGCAGTACTTC

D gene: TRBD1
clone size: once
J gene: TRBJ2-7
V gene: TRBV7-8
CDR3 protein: CASSQGALTPYEQYF
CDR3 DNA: TGTGCCAGCAGCCAGGGGGCCCTAACCCCCTACGAGCAGTACTTC

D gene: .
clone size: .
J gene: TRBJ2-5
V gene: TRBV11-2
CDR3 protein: CASSLGDRRTQYF
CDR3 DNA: TGTGCCAGCAGTCTAGGGGACCGCAGGACCCAGTACTTC

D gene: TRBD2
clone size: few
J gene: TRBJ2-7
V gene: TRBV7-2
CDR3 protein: CASSFSGVASGGFSYEQYF
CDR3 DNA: TGTGCCAGCAGCTTCTCAGGAGTCGCTAGCGGGGGCTTCTCCTACGAGCAGTACTTC

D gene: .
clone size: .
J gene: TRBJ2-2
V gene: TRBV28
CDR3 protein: CASSLIPKGELFF
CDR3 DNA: TGTGCCAGCAGTCTCATCCCTAAGGGGGAGCTGTTTTTT

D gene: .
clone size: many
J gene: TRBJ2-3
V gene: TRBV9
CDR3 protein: CASSVAGDTQYF
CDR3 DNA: TGTGCCAGCAGCGTAGCGGGAGATACGCAGTATTTT

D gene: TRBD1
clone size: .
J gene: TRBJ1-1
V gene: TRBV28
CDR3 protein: CASSSPRDRGASTEAFF
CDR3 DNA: TGTGCCAGCAGTTCCCCCCGGGACAGGGGGGCGAGTACTGAAGCTTTCTTT

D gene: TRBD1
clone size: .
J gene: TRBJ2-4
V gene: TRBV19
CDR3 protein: CASSPDRGRSSKNIQYF
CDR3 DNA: TGTGCCAGTAGTCCGGACAGGGGGCGGTCATCCAAAAACATTCAGTACTTT

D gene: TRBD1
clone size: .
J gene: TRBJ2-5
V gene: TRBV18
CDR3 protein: CASSPSRDSFETQYF
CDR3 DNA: TGTGCCAGCTCACCGTCCCGGGACAGTTTCGAGACCCAGTACTTC

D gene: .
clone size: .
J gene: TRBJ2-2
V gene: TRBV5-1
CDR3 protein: CASSLADPAGGELFF
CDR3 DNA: TGCGCCAGCAGCTTGGCGGACCCCGCGGGGGGGGAGCTGTTTTTT

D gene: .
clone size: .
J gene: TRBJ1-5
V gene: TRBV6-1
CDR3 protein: CASSEAHNLNQPQHF
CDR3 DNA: TGTGCCAGCAGTGAAGCGCATAACCTGAATCAGCCCCAGCATTTT

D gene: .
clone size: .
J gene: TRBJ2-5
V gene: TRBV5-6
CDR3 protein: CASSLLPNRLETQYF
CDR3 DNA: TGTGCCAGCAGCTTGTTGCCTAATAGGCTAGAGACCCAGTACTTC

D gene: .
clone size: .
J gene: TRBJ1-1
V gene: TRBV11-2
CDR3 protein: CASSLLGDMNTEAFF
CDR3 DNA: TGTGCCAGCAGCTTATTAGGGGACATGAACACTGAAGCTTTCTTT

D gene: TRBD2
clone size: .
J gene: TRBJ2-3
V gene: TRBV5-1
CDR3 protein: CASSLATGTTTTDTQYF
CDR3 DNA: TGCGCCAGCAGCTTGGCCACCGGGACTACGACCACAGATACGCAGTATTTT

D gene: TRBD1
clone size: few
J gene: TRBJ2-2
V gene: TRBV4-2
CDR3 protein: CASSQGPTGGHTGELFF
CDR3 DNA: TGTGCCAGCAGCCAAGGGCCAACAGGGGGACACACCGGGGAGCTGTTTTTT

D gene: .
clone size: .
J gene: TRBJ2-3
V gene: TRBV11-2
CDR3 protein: CASSSQGTDTQYF
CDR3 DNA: TGTGCCAGCAGCTCACAGGGCACAGATACGCAGTATTTT

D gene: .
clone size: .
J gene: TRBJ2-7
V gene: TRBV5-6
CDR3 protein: CASSWGRLEDEQYF
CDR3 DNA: TGTGCCAGCAGCTGGGGGAGGTTGGAGGACGAGCAGTACTTC

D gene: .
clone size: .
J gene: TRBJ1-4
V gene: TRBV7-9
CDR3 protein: CASSLIVAKDEKLFF
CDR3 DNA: TGTGCCAGCAGCTTAATTGTAGCAAAGGATGAAAAACTGTTTTTT

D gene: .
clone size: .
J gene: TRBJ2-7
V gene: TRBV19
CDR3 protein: CASSMIEGFKQYF
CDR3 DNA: TGTGCCAGTAGTATGATAGAAGGCTTCAAGCAGTACTTC

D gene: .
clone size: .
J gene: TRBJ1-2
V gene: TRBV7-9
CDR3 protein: CASTPSGDRFDYGYTF
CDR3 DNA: TGTGCCAGCACCCCAAGCGGGGACCGTTTTGACTATGGCTACACCTTC

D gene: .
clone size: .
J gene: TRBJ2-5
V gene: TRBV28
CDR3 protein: CASSITQETQYF
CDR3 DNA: TGTGCCAGCAGTATAACTCAAGAGACCCAGTACTTC

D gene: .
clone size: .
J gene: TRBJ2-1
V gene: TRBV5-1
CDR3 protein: CASSLDGIYNEQFF
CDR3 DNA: TGCGCCAGCAGCTTGGATGGGATCTACAATGAGCAGTTCTTC

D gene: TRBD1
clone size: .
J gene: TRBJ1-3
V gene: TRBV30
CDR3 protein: CAWSQDRGGNTIYF
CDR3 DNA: TGTGCCTGGAGTCAAGACAGGGGAGGAAACACCATATATTTT

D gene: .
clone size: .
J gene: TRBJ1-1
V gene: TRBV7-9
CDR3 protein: CASSHQGMNTEAFF
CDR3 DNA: TGTGCCAGCAGCCATCAGGGCATGAACACTGAAGCTTTCTTT